This entry lists 26 T cell receptor beta chains sequenced from one sample in a study of Graves' ophthalmopathy and Graves' hyperthyroidism. Beta-chain TCR CDR3 regions were amplified from RNA transcripts. An opening RT-PCR round employed HTBI primers and preceded a second-round multiplex PCR. TCRdb reprocessed the multiplex PCR reads with MiXCR, giving one entry per CDR3 protein. The top ten hold 9.1% of the sample, which has approximately 210,000 distinct CDR3 sequences, less than 30% seen once. What was sequenced was peripheral blood. These TCRs come from a man aged 45 to 65 with Graves' ophthalmopathy.

This clonotype appeared a few times. The chain joins TRBV6-2 or TRBV6-3 to TRBJ1-5, with a weak D call TRBD1 (5 bases). Between the trimmed V and J ends, which lost 6 bases and 6 bases, there was a span of 12 bases. Germline CDR1 and CDR2: MNHEY and SVGEGT. CDR3 size: 13 residues. The CDR3 loop reads CASREGIAQPQHF. The DNA for the CDR3 is TGTGCCAGCAGGGAGGGGATTGCTCAGCCCCAGCATTTT.

This clonotype was detected many times. CDR3 sequence (DNA): TGTGCCACCAGCGACAGGGACCAGCCCCAGCATTTT. Translation gives CATSDRDQPQHF. V and J are TRBV24-1 and TRBJ1-5, with TRBD1 identical over 7 bases. J was trimmed by 7 bases and V by 7 bases; bases with no gene match: 3. This CDR3 contains 12 residues. Germline V gene sequence: CDR1 KGHDR, CDR2 SFDVKD.

The chain recombines TRBV3-1 with TRBJ2-5; 13 bases line up with TRBD2. The V gene end was trimmed by 3 bases and the J gene end by 2 bases; junction bases not matched to a gene: 6. The germline gives CDR1 LGHDT, CDR2 YNNKEL (reference sequence). The CDR3 has 17 residues. This chain's CDR3 is CASSQVLAGGPQETQYF. In DNA, the CDR3 is TGTGCCAGCAGCCAGGTACTAGCGGGAGGGCCTCAAGAGACCCAGTACTTC.

This clonotype was detected ten times or more. V gene TRBV12-3 or TRBV12-4 combines with J gene TRBJ1-1; D perhaps matches TRBD1 (6 bases). The CDR3 has 18 amino acids. Trimming removed 5 bases at V and 1 base at J, with 23 bases between. Here the CDR3 reads CASSPLKRSDRRNTEAFF. CDR3 coding DNA: TGTGCCAGCAGTCCACTTAAGCGAAGTGACAGGCGGAACACTGAAGCTTTCTTT.

This clonotype was seen repeatedly, ten times or more. This rearrangement joins TRBV20-1 to TRBJ2-7; 8 nucleotides agree with TRBD2. There are 10 residues in the CDR3. V lost 7 bases, J lost 10 bases, and 6 bases stayed unmatched. Germline V lookup: CDR1 DFQATT, CDR2 SNEGSKA (reference sequence). Here the CDR3 reads CSVYSGTQYF. DNA for the CDR3: TGCAGTGTGTATAGCGGGACTCAGTACTTC.

J is TRBJ1-2 and V is TRBV15; D is possibly TRBD1 (6 bases). The length of the CDR3 is 12 residues. The germline CDR1 and CDR2 sequences are LNHNV and YYDKDF (reference sequence). Trimming removed 11 bases from V and 4 bases from J, with 14 bases in between. This CDR3 is CASQGVGYGYTF. CDR3 nucleotide sequence: TGTGCCTCACAGGGAGTTGGCTATGGCTACACCTTC.

The chain employs TRBV9 and TRBJ1-1, with D unclear. The germline V and J ends were trimmed by 0 bases and 0 bases, with 9 bases remaining between them. The CDR3 has 15 residues. The V gene's germline CDR1 is SGDLS and CDR2 YYNGEE. Here the CDR3 reads CASSVEGFMNTEAFF. CDR3 DNA sequence: TGTGCCAGCAGCGTAGAGGGATTTATGAACACTGAAGCTTTCTTT.

This clonotype has a handful of counts. The J gene is TRBJ1-2, the V gene TRBV6-1, with D tentatively TRBD1 (5 bases). The CDR3 length is 13 residues. Germline V gene lookup returns CDR1 MNHNS and CDR2 SASEGT. Trimming removed 6 bases at V and 4 bases at J, with 12 bases between. The chain's CDR3 is CASRGDSGYGYTF. The CDR3 region has the DNA TGTGCCAGCAGGGGGGACTCAGGCTATGGCTACACCTTC.

This clonotype was counted many times. The chain uses TRBV6-5 and TRBJ2-7; 9 nucleotides agree with TRBD2. J lost 4 bases, V lost 4 bases, and 5 bases had no gene match. CDR3 length equals 14 residues. Germline V gene lookup returns CDR1 MNHEY and CDR2 SVGAGI. CDR3 sequence (DNA): TGTGCCAGCAGTTCCGCGACTAGCGGATACGAGCAGTACTTC. Translating gives CASSSATSGYEQYF.

This rearrangement joins TRBV19 to TRBJ2-7, with D possibly being TRBD1 (6 bases). The CDR3 loop spans 13 amino acids. Trimming left V 3 bases short and J 5 bases short, with 11 bases between. CDR1 is LNHDA and CDR2 is SQIVND in the germline V gene (reference sequence). CDR3 sequence (DNA): TGTGCCAGTAGTATGGCAGGGGCCCACGAGCAGTACTTC. Amino acids: CASSMAGAHEQYF.

In this sample, this clonotype turned up many times. The rearrangement joins TRBV19 to TRBJ1-2; D is unresolved. The CDR3 spans 14 residues. The germline gives CDR1 LNHDA, CDR2 SQIVND (reference sequence). With 5 bases removed from V and 4 bases from J, the gap between germline ends came to 14 bases. The DNA of the CDR3 is TGTGCCAGTAGTTCCGAGGTCGGTACCTATGGCTACACCTTC. It is translated as CASSSEVGTYGYTF.

Many counts were recorded for this clonotype. The rearrangement uses TRBV19 and TRBJ1-1, with D unclear. Germline V CDR1 and CDR2: LNHDA, SQIVND (reference sequence). The length of the CDR3 is 12 residues. V gave up 5 bases and J gave up 4 bases, with 8 bases separating them. CDR3 amino acids: CASSQAFTEAFF. The CDR3 DNA follows: TGTGCCAGTAGTCAGGCCTTCACTGAAGCTTTCTTT.

The CDR3 DNA is TGTGCCAGCAGACAACTTCGGGACAGGACCTACGAGCAGTACTTC. Translated, it gives CASRQLRDRTYEQYF. V usage is TRBV6-1 and J usage is TRBJ2-7, with TRBD1 matching 8 bases. J was trimmed by 2 bases and V by 6 bases; bases with no gene match: 9. The CDR3 extends over 15 amino acids. Germline CDR1 MNHNS, CDR2 SASEGT.

The sample holds many counts of this clonotype. The J gene is TRBJ2-7, the V gene TRBV4-1; TRBD2 aligns across 9 bases. This CDR3 is 14 amino acids long. Losses at the gene ends were 2 bases for V and 5 bases for J; bases not matched to a gene: 4. The germline CDR1 and CDR2 sequences are MGHRA and YSYEKL. DNA of the CDR3: TGCGCCAGCAGCCAACGGCGGGAGGGCCACGAGCAGTACTTC. Its protein product is CASSQRREGHEQYF.

This clonotype was detected ten times or more. The chain joins TRBV5-1 to TRBJ1-1; D call uncertain. The CDR3 has 13 residues. Germline V gene sequence: CDR1 SGHRS, CDR2 YFSETQ. V dropped 2 bases and J dropped 0 bases, with 5 bases sitting between them. CDR3 in amino acids: CASSFYMNTEAFF. CDR3 nucleotides: TGCGCCAGCAGCTTCTATATGAACACTGAAGCTTTCTTT.

This clonotype was seen ten or more times. This chain uses TRBV20-1 with TRBJ2-7, with 9 nucleotides matching TRBD2. V was pared by 5 bases and J by 5 bases, with 22 bases of the junction left unmatched. The CDR3 runs 18 residues. Germline CDR1 DFQATT, CDR2 SNEGSKA (reference sequence). The CDR3 DNA is TGCAGTGCTTCTTACATAGCGGGAGAGTTCGGTTCGTCGGACGAGCAGTACTTC. Translating gives CSASYIAGEFGSSDEQYF.

This clonotype was found many times. J is TRBJ2-5 and V is TRBV2, with a possible D match to TRBD1 (5 bases). CDR3 size: 16 residues. Germline loops: CDR1 SNHLY, CDR2 FYNNEI. V lost 4 bases and J 2 bases, leaving 17 bases between the germline ends. In DNA form, the CDR3 reads TGTGCCAGCAGTGGGGCTGCAGGGATTCTACAAGAGACCCAGTACTTC. This gives the protein CASSGAAGILQETQYF. Complete variable domain (other parts from reference TRBV2 and TRBJ2-5): EPEVTQTPSHQVTQMGQEVILRCVPISNHLYFYWYRQILGQKVEFLVSFYNNEISEKSEIFDDQFSVERPDGSNFTLKIRSTKLEDSAMYFCASSGAAGILQETQYFGPGTRLLVL.

This clonotype has at least ten counts. The chain combines TRBV5-1 with TRBJ2-7; the D gene is possibly TRBD1 (6 bases). This CDR3 has 13 amino acids. The germline CDR1 and CDR2 sequences are SGHRS and YFSETQ. V was cut by 2 bases and J by 3 bases, with 9 bases left in between. DNA of the CDR3: TGCGCCAGCAGCTTAGGACAGAACTACGAGCAGTACTTC. Translated, it gives CASSLGQNYEQYF.

The genes are TRBV27 and TRBJ2-7; D unresolved. CDR1 is MNHEY, CDR2 SMNVEV, per germline (reference sequence). The CDR3 consists of 13 residues. Trimming cost V 5 bases and J 2 bases, with 10 bases left between them. CDR3 bases: TGTGCCAGCAGTCCTGGTTTGACCTACGAGCAGTACTTC. It translates to CASSPGLTYEQYF.

The chain combines TRBV12-3 or TRBV12-4 with TRBJ2-2; possible D gene TRBD1, 6 bases. The V gene lost 8 bases and the J gene lost 2 bases, with 15 bases spanning the gap. This CDR3 spans 15 amino acids. CDR3: CASAWNRENTGELFF. As DNA, the CDR3 is TGTGCCAGCGCGTGGAACAGGGAAAACACCGGGGAGCTGTTTTTT.

This clonotype was seen at least ten times. The V gene is TRBV3-1, the J gene TRBJ1-1; TRBD1 is a possible D gene (5 bases). Trimming stripped 7 bases from V and 1 base from J, with 16 bases between. This CDR3 is built from 15 residues. CDR1 and CDR2 from the germline V gene are LGHDT and YNNKEL (reference sequence). As DNA, the CDR3 is TGTGCCAGCACCACAGGAAGCCACCAGAACACTGAAGCTTTCTTT. Translated, it gives CASTTGSHQNTEAFF.

This clonotype has at least ten counts. V is TRBV10-3 and J is TRBJ2-7; D might be TRBD2 (6 bases). The CDR3 is 13 amino acids. Germline V lookup: CDR1 ENHRY, CDR2 SYGVKD. Deletions cut 9 bases from V and 6 bases from J, with 18 bases between. The CDR3 DNA sequence: TGTGCCATGGCCGGGACTCTCGAGGTCGAGCAGTACTTC. It encodes CAMAGTLEVEQYF.

This clonotype was seen only once. This chain connects TRBV5-1 to TRBJ1-1; a weak D match, TRBD1 (6 bases). This CDR3 contains 18 residues. Trimming cost V 4 bases and J 0 bases, with 22 bases left between them. Germline V CDR1 and CDR2: SGHRS, YFSETQ. Here the CDR3 reads CASSPLGHRTDMNTEAFF. DNA for the CDR3: TGCGCCAGCAGCCCTTTGGGGCACCGGACAGACATGAACACTGAAGCTTTCTTT.

This clonotype was detected many times. This rearrangement joins TRBV10-3 to TRBJ2-5; 10 bases line up with TRBD1. CDR1 and CDR2 from the germline V gene are ENHRY and SYGVKD. The V segment lost 5 bases and the J segment 3 bases; nucleotides outside the gene matches: 6. The CDR3 sequence is 15 residues long. The CDR3 spells CAISPTGGREETQYF. The CDR3 nucleotides are TGTGCCATCAGTCCGACAGGGGGCCGGGAAGAGACCCAGTACTTC.

The chain carries TRBV11-2 and TRBJ2-7, with 16 bases lining up with TRBD2. The V and J ends lost 9 bases and 6 bases, in that order; junction bases with no gene match: 8. CDR3 size: 15 residues. CDR1 SGHAT and CDR2 FQNNGV come from the germline V gene. CDR3 in amino acids: CASRGLAGGFTEQYF. CDR3 DNA sequence: TGTGCCAGTCGGGGACTAGCGGGAGGGTTTACCGAGCAGTACTTC.

This clonotype was seen at least ten times. V usage is TRBV7-9 and J usage is TRBJ1-5; 10 bases map to TRBD1. The V segment lost 5 bases and the J segment 4 bases; nucleotides outside the gene matches: 5. CDR1 is SEHNR and CDR2 is FQNEAQ in the germline V gene (reference sequence). The CDR3 has 15 residues. The CDR3 sequence is CASSEGQGLNQPQHF. For the CDR3, the DNA is TGTGCCAGCAGCGAGGGACAGGGGCTAAATCAGCCCCAGCATTTT.